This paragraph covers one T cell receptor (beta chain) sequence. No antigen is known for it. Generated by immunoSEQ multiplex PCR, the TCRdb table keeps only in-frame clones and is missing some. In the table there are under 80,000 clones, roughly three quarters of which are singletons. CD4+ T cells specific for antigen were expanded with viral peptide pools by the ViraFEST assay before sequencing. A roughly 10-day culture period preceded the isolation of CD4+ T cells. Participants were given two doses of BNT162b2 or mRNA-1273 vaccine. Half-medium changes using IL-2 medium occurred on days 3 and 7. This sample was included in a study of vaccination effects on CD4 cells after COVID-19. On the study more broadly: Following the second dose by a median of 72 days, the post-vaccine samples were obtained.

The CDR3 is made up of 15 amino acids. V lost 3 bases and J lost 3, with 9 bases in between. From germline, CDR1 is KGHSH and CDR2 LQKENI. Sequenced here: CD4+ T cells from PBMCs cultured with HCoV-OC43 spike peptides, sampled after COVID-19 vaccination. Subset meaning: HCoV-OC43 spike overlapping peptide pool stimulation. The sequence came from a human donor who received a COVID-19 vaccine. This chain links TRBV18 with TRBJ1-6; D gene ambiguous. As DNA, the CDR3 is TGTGCCAGCTCACCTTTAGCCGACTATAATTCACCCCTCCACTTT. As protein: CASSPLADYNSPLHF.